These 23 T cell receptor beta chains share one sample of origin, sequenced in a study of T cell repertoires in ileal Crohn's disease. Only in-frame clones appear in the TCRdb table, and some are missing; sequencing was by immunoSEQ multiplex PCR. The sample holds about 7,200 clones, 72% seen once. Sample time point: neoterminal ileum biopsy at postoperative endoscopy, about 6 months after surgery. The sample taken for sequencing was ileal tissue. All receptors derive from an adult with Crohn's disease.

A few counts support this clone. The rearrangement joins TRBV27 to TRBJ2-1; 7 positions match TRBD2. Unmatched junction bases numbered 9, after V lost 5 bases and J lost 2 bases. Germline lookup yields CDR1 MNHEY and CDR2 SMNVEV (reference sequence). The CDR3 has 16 residues. CDR3 loop: CASSPGIGRAYNEQFF. As DNA, the CDR3 is TGTGCCAGCAGTCCGGGGATAGGGAGGGCCTACAATGAGCAGTTCTTC.

The chain is built from TRBV5-1 and TRBJ2-1; a possible D gene is TRBD2 (5 bases). The germline V gene encodes CDR1 SGHRS and CDR2 YFSETQ. There are 14 residues in the CDR3. The V end lost 1 base, the J end lost 9 bases, and 14 bases lay between the germline ends. CDR3 nucleotide sequence: TGCGCCAGCAGCTTGCACCAAACTAGGTTTGAGCAGTTCTTC. Translation: CASSLHQTRFEQFF.

V and J are TRBV6-5 and TRBJ1-6, with 7 positions matching TRBD1. This CDR3 comprises 14 residues. Germline lookup yields CDR1 MNHEY and CDR2 SVGAGI. V shed 5 bases and J 7 bases; nucleotides not matched to a gene: 5. The CDR3 bases are TGTGCCAGCAGTCTAGGACAGGTGAATTCACCCCTCCACTTT. This gives the protein CASSLGQVNSPLHF.

The V gene is TRBV4-1, the J gene TRBJ1-2; TRBD1 matches 7 bases. This CDR3 spans 16 amino acids. Germline loops: CDR1 MGHRA, CDR2 YSYEKL. V shed 8 bases, J shed 2 bases, and the junction held 14 bases outside the gene matches. The CDR3 bases are TGCGCCAGCTCCTCAGAGGGGGCAGGGGGGAACTATGGCTACACCTTC. Its protein is CASSSEGAGGNYGYTF.

The rearrangement links TRBV5-5 to TRBJ1-6; 9 nucleotides match TRBD1. This CDR3 is 18 amino acids long. Germline lookup yields CDR1 SGHKS and CDR2 YYEKEE (reference sequence). With 4 bases clipped from V and 9 bases from J, the junction kept 17 bases outside the gene matches. For the CDR3, the DNA is TGTGCCAGCAGCCCAACCTTCCGGGACAGGGTTCGCGGTTCACCCCTCCACTTT. It encodes CASSPTFRDRVRGSPLHF.

The table lists this clone with a count of one. This chain uses TRBV19 with TRBJ2-2, with a weak D call TRBD2 (5 bases). Per germline, CDR1 LNHDA and CDR2 SQIVND (reference sequence). V was clipped by 3 bases and J by 6 bases, with 17 bases between them. The CDR3 contains 16 residues. The CDR3 sequence: CASSMFAGASPGELFF. The CDR3 DNA follows: TGTGCCAGTAGTATGTTCGCGGGCGCGAGTCCCGGGGAGCTGTTTTTT.

V is TRBV6-1 and J is TRBJ2-7; D is possibly TRBD2 (5 bases). Trimming took off 0 bases at V and 3 bases at J, with 9 bases between the two ends. Per the germline V gene, CDR1 is MNHNS and CDR2 is SASEGT. This CDR3 spans 14 amino acids. DNA for the CDR3: TGTGCCAGCAGTGAAGCGCTGGAGGACTACGAGCAGTACTTC. This sequence encodes CASSEALEDYEQYF.

The chain has TRBV11-2 and TRBJ1-2; 8 bases map to TRBD1. Germline lookup yields CDR1 SGHAT and CDR2 FQNNGV. The V segment lost 0 bases and the J segment 2 bases; nucleotides outside the gene matches: 11. The CDR3 sequence is 18 residues long. The CDR3 DNA follows: TGTGCCAGCAGCTTAGATTCTCGCGGGACAGGCGTAAACTATGGCTACACCTTC. Its protein product is CASSLDSRGTGVNYGYTF. The entire variable domain, with the rest obtained from reference TRBV11-2 and TRBJ1-2, is as follows: EAGVAQSPRYKIIEKRQSVAFWCNPISGHATLYWYQQILGQGPKLLIQFQNNGVVDDSQLPKDRFSAERLKGVDSTLKIQPAKLEDSAVYLCASSLDSRGTGVNYGYTFGSGTRLTVV.

This clone came up once. The chain uses TRBV5-8 and TRBJ2-6, with D tentatively TRBD2 (5 bases). The V and J ends lost 0 bases and 2 bases respectively, with 9 bases between them. The CDR3 covers 16 residues. Germline CDR1 reads SGHTS; CDR2 reads YDEGEE. DNA for the CDR3: TGTGCCAGCAGCTTGGAATCCGGGACTGGGGCCAACGTCCTGACTTTC. Translated, it gives CASSLESGTGANVLTF.

The chain has TRBV5-4 and TRBJ2-5; D unresolved. The CDR3 spans 13 residues. Deletions cut 3 bases from V and 1 base from J, with 7 bases between. CDR1 is SGHNT and CDR2 is YYREEE in the germline V gene (reference sequence). The CDR3 sequence is CASSSVGQETQYF. As DNA, the CDR3 is TGTGCCAGCAGCTCTGTCGGCCAAGAGACCCAGTACTTC.

V is TRBV15 and J is TRBJ2-5; a weak D match, TRBD2 (6 bases). Germline V gene sequence: CDR1 LNHNV, CDR2 YYDKDF (reference sequence). The CDR3 consists of 15 residues. Between the trimmed V and J ends, which lost 1 base and 5 bases, there was a span of 14 bases. CDR3 sequence (DNA): TGTGCCACCAGCAGAGTCGGCCCTGGGAGGGAGACCCAGTACTTC. It translates to CATSRVGPGRETQYF.

Only one count was recorded for this clone. V and J are TRBV5-1 and TRBJ2-1, with 8 bases matching TRBD2. This CDR3 is built from 16 residues. Per germline, CDR1 SGHRS and CDR2 YFSETQ. The J segment lost 8 bases and the V segment lost 0 bases, leaving 10 bases of the junction unmatched. CDR3 protein: CASSLGPSGGTDEQFF. CDR3 nucleotide sequence: TGCGCCAGCAGCTTGGGGCCCAGCGGGGGTACTGATGAGCAGTTCTTC.

This chain uses TRBV5-4 with TRBJ1-6, with TRBD1 identical over 7 bases. Germline lookup yields CDR1 SGHNT and CDR2 YYREEE (reference sequence). The CDR3 loop spans 14 amino acids. V was pared by 4 bases and J by 10 bases, with 8 bases of the junction left unmatched. CDR3 region: CASSRDRAGSPLHF. CDR3 DNA: TGTGCCAGCAGCCGAGACAGGGCAGGCTCACCCCTCCACTTT.

This clone was observed a few times. This rearrangement joins TRBV5-1 to TRBJ2-1, with D tentatively TRBD1 (6 bases). CDR3 length equals 14 residues. V dropped 6 bases and J dropped 7 bases, with 17 bases sitting between them. Germline V CDR1 and CDR2: SGHRS, YFSETQ. The CDR3 sequence is CASKRAGELNEQFF. As DNA, the CDR3 is TGCGCCAGCAAACGGGCAGGGGAGTTGAATGAGCAGTTCTTC. Complete variable domain (other parts from reference TRBV5-1 and TRBJ2-1): KAGVTQTPRYLIKTRGQQVTLSCSPISGHRSVSWYQQTPGQGLQFLFEYFSETQRNKGNFPGRFSGRQFSNSRSEMNVSTLELGDSALYLCASKRAGELNEQFFGPGTRLTVL.

V is TRBV6-5 and J is TRBJ1-5; D gene unclear. The CDR3 loop spans 13 amino acids. V was cut by 6 bases and J by 0 bases, with 6 bases left in between. Germline values: CDR1 MNHEY, CDR2 SVGAGI. In DNA, the CDR3 is TGTGCCAGCAGACTCTATAGCAATCAGCCCCAGCATTTT. This codes for CASRLYSNQPQHF.

This chain uses TRBV29-1 with TRBJ1-4, with 10 nucleotides matching TRBD1. This CDR3 region has 14 residues. Trimming cost V 7 bases and J 7 bases; bases outside gene matches: 9. Germline-derived CDR1 and CDR2 are SQVTM and ANQGSEA. The CDR3 DNA is TGCAGCGCCCTGACAGGGGGCTGGGGTGAAAAACTGTTTTTT. Translating it yields CSALTGGWGEKLFF.

The chain is built from TRBV5-4 and TRBJ2-7; 12 bases are a match to TRBD2. Trimming removed 1 base from V and 9 bases from J; junction bases left unmatched: 5. The CDR3 spans 14 residues. Germline loops: CDR1 SGHNT, CDR2 YYREEE (reference sequence). Here the CDR3 DNA reads TGTGCCAGCAGCTTGTCTAGCGGGAGGGCAGGGCAGTACTTC. Translating gives CASSLSSGRAGQYF.

The chain combines TRBV19 with TRBJ2-1; TRBD2 aligns across 11 bases. Germline V gene lookup returns CDR1 LNHDA and CDR2 SQIVND (reference sequence). The V gene end was trimmed by 0 bases and the J gene end by 0 bases; junction bases not matched to a gene: 13. The CDR3 runs 21 residues. The CDR3 sequence: CASSIDSASGRTGSSYNEQFF. CDR3 coding DNA: TGTGCCAGTAGTATAGATTCGGCTAGCGGGAGGACCGGGAGCTCCTACAATGAGCAGTTCTTC.

By sample fraction, this clone is medium-sized (0.01 to 0.1%). The J gene is TRBJ1-1, the V gene TRBV27; TRBD1 aligns across 10 bases. The junction had 10 bases not matched to a gene; V was cut back by 6 bases and J by 6 bases. This CDR3 region has 15 residues. Germline-derived CDR1 and CDR2 are MNHEY and SMNVEV (reference sequence). The CDR3 DNA sequence: TGTGCCAGCAGACCCTCCTTGGGGACAGGGGCTGAAGCTTTCTTT. Residues: CASRPSLGTGAEAFF.

This chain uses TRBV10-2 with TRBJ1-2; the match to TRBD1 covers 9 bases. Trimming cost V 4 bases and J 3 bases; bases outside gene matches: 0. The CDR3 contains 13 residues. Per the germline V gene, CDR1 is WSHSY and CDR2 is SAAADI. The CDR3 loop reads CASSGTGDYGYTF. The CDR3 DNA follows: TGCGCCAGCAGTGGGACAGGGGACTATGGCTACACCTTC.

The chain combines TRBV19 with TRBJ2-2, with TRBD1 identical over 9 bases. Germline V lookup: CDR1 LNHDA, CDR2 SQIVND (reference sequence). Unmatched junction bases numbered 8, after V lost 1 base and J lost 5 bases. CDR3 length: 17 residues. CDR3 DNA: TGTGCCAGTAGTATAGGTGTAGGGACAGGGAAGACCGGGGAGCTGTTTTTT. Translated: CASSIGVGTGKTGELFF. The full variable domain, rest sourced from reference TRBV19 and TRBJ2-2, is DGGITQSPKYLFRKEGQNVTLSCEQNLNHDAMYWYRQDPGQGLRLIYYSQIVNDFQKGDIAEGYSVSREKKESFPLTVTSAQKNPTAFYLCASSIGVGTGKTGELFFGEGSRLTVL.

The CDR3 DNA reads as TGTGCCAGCAGCTCAGCAGGGGGCTTAGACTATGGCTACACCTTC. It specifies CASSSAGGLDYGYTF. The V gene is TRBV7-3, the J gene TRBJ1-2; TRBD1 aligns across 8 bases. The CDR3 has 15 residues. Germline V gene sequence: CDR1 SGHTA, CDR2 FQGTGA. The V gene end was trimmed by 4 bases and the J gene end by 3 bases; junction bases not matched to a gene: 7.

A note on this clone: This specimen includes other DNA sequences encoding the same CDR3. V is TRBV30 and J is TRBJ2-1, with D perhaps matching TRBD2 (7 bases). Germline V gene lookup returns CDR1 GTSNPN and CDR2 SVGIG (reference sequence). Trimming removed 0 bases from V and 7 bases from J, with 16 bases in between. This CDR3 is 15 amino acids long. CDR3: CAWSVRGGLGNEQFF. The CDR3, as DNA: TGTGCCTGGAGTGTAAGGGGGGGGCTGGGGAATGAGCAGTTCTTC.